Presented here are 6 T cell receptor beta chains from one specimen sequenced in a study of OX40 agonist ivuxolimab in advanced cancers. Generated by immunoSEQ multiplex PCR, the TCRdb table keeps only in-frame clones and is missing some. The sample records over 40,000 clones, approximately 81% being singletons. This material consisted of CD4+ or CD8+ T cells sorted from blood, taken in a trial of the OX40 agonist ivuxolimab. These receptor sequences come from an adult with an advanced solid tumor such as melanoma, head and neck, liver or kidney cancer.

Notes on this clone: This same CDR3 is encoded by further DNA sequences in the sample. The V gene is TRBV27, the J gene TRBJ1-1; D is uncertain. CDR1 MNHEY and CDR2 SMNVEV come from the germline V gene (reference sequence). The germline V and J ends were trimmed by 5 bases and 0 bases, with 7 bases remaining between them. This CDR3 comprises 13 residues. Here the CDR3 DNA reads TGTGCCAGCAGTCCCCGACTGAACACTGAAGCTTTCTTT. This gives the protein CASSPRLNTEAFF.

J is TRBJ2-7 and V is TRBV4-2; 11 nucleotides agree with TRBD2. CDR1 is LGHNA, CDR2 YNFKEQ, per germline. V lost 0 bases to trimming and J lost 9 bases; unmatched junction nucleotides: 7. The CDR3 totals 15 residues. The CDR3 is CASSQDGTSGISQYF. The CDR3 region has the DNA TGTGCCAGCAGCCAAGACGGGACTAGCGGAATTTCGCAGTACTTC.

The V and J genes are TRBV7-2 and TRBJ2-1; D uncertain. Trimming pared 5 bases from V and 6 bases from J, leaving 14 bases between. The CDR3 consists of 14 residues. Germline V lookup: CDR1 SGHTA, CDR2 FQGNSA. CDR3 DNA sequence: TGTGCCAGCAGCCTAAGACCGGCAGCCAATGAGCAGTTCTTC. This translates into CASSLRPAANEQFF.

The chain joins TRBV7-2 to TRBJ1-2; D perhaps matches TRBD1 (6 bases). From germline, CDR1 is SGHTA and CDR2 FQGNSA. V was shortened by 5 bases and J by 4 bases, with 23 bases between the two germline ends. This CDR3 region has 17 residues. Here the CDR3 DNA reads TGTGCCAGCAGCCTCATAACGGGAGGGGGGTCTCGCTATGGCTACACCTTC. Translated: CASSLITGGGSRYGYTF.

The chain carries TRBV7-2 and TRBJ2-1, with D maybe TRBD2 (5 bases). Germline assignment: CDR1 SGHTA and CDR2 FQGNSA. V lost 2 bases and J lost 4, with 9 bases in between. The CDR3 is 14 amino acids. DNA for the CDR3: TGTGCCAGCAGCTTAAGCGGTTCTTACAATGAGCAGTTCTTC. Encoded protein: CASSLSGSYNEQFF.

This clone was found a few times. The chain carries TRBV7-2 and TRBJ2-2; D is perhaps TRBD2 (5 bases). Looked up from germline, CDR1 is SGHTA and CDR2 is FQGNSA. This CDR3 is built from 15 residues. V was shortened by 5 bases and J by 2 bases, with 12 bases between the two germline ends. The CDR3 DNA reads TGTGCCAGCAGCCAGAGCGGAGCAAACACCGGGGAGCTGTTTTTT. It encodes CASSQSGANTGELFF.